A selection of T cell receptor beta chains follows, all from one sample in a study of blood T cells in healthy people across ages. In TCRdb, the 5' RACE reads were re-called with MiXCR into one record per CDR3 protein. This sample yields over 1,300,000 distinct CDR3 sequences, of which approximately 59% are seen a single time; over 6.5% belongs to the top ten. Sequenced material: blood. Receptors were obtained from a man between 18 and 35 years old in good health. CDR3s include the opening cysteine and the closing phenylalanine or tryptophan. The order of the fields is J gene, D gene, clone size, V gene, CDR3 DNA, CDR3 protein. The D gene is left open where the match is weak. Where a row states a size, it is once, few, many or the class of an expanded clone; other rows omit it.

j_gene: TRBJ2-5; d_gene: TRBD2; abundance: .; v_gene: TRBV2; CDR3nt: TGTGCCAGCAGCCTAGCGGAAGGGTACCAAGAGACCCAGTACTTC; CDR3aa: CASSLAEGYQETQYF
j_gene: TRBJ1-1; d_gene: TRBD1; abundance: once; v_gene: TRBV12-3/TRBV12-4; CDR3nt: TGTGCCAGCAGTCCCCCCCCGGGACAGGGGGCTATTGGGGAAGCTTTCTTT; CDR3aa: CASSPPPGQGAIGEAFF
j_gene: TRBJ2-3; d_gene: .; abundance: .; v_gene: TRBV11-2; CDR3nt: TGTGCCAGCAGCGTCCATGGGGATACGCAGTATTTT; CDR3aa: CASSVHGDTQYF
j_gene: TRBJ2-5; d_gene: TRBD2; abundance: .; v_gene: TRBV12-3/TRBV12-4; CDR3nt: TGTGCCAGCAGCAATGGACTAGGGAAAGAGACCCAGTACTTC; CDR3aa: CASSNGLGKETQYF
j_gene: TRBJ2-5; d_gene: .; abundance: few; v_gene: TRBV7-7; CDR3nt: TGTGCTAGCAGCTCGGGACACGATCAAGAGACCCAGTACTTC; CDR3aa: CASSSGHDQETQYF
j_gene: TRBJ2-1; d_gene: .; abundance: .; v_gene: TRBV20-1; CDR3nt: TGCAGTGGGAAACCGGGACACATCAATGAGCAGTTCTTC; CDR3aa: CSGKPGHINEQFF
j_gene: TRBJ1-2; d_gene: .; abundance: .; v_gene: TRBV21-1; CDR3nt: TGTGCCAGCACCCGTCCGGCACACTACTATGGCTACACCTTC; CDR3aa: CASTRPAHYYGYTF
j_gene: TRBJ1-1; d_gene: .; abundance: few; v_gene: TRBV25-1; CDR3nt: TGTGCCAGCAGTGAAGTTGGGGACACTGAAGCTTTCTTT; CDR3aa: CASSEVGDTEAFF
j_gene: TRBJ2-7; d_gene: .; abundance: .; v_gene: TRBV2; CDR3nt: TGTGCCAGCAGTGAATTACTAAATTACGAGCAGTACTTC; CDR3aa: CASSELLNYEQYF
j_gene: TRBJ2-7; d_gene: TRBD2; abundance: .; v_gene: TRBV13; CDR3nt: TGTGCCAGCAGCTTAGGAGCGGGAGCCATCAATTACGAGCAGTACTTC; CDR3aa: CASSLGAGAINYEQYF
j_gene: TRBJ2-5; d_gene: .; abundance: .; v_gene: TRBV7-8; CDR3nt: TGTGCCAGCAGCTTAGGCTGGTACCAAGAGACCCAGTACTTC; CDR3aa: CASSLGWYQETQYF
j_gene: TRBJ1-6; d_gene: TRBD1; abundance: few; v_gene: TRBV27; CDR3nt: TGTGCCAGCAGGGATCGACAGGGTGGGAATTCACCCCTCCACTTT; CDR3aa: CASRDRQGGNSPLHF
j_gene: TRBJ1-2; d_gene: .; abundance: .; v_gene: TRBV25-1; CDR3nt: TGTGCCAGCAGTGAGCCAGTGGGCTATGGCTACACCTTC; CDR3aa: CASSEPVGYGYTF
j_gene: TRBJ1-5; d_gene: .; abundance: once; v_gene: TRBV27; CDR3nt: TGTGCCAGCAGACTCATCTACGGGGAGGGTCAGCCCCAGCATTTT; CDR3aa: CASRLIYGEGQPQHF
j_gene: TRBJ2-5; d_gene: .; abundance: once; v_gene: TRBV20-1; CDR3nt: TGCAGTGCTAGGCCGCACTCTAACCAAGAGACCCAGTACTTC; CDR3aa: CSARPHSNQETQYF
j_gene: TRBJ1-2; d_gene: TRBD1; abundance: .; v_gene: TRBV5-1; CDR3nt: TGCGCCAGCAGCTTCGACAGGGGAAGAGGTGGCTACACCTTC; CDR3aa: CASSFDRGRGGYTF
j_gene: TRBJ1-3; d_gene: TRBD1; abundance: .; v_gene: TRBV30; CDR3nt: TGTGCCTGGAGTGGGGACAGGAACTCTGGAAACACCATATATTTT; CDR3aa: CAWSGDRNSGNTIYF
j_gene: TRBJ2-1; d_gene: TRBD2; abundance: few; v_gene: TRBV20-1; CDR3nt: TGCAGTGCTAGGGGGAACCTAGCGGGAGGGCTAAATGAGCAGTTCTTC; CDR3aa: CSARGNLAGGLNEQFF
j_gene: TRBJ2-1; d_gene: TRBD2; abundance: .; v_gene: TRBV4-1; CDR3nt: TGCGCCAGCAGCCATCCCCCTAGCGGGAGTTTGGGAAATGAGCAGTTCTTC; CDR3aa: CASSHPPSGSLGNEQFF
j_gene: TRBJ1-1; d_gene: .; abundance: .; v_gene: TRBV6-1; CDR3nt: TGTGCCAGCAGCCCCTCTGGGGGGGGGCAGCTTAGACCTGGTGAAGCTTTCTTT; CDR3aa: CASSPSGGGQLRPGEAFF
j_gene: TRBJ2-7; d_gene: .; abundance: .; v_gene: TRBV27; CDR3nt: TGTGCCAGCAGTGTATCTGGGGGCGCGGTCGAGCAGTACTTC; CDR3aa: CASSVSGGAVEQYF
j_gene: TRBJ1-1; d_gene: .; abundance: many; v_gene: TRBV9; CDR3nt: TGTGCCAGCAGTGTAGAGGTGAACACTGAAGCTTTCTTT; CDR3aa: CASSVEVNTEAFF
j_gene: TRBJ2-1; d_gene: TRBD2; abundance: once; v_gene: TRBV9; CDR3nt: TGTGCCAGCAGCGCGGTCCCGGATCTAGCGGTCTCCTACAATGAGCAGTTCTTC; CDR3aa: CASSAVPDLAVSYNEQFF
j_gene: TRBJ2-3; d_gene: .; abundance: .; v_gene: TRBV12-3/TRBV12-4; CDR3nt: TGTGCCAGCGGGGCTAGCGGCACAGATACGCAGTATTTT; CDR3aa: CASGASGTDTQYF
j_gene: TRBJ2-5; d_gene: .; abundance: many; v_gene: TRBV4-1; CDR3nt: TGCGCCAGCAGCCTTTGGACGCAAGAGACCCAGTACTTC; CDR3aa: CASSLWTQETQYF
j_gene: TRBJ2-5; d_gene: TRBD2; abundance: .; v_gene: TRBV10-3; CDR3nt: TGTGCCATCAGTGAGGGCGCTAGCGGGGGGTTCCAAGAGACCCAGTACTTC; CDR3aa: CAISEGASGGFQETQYF
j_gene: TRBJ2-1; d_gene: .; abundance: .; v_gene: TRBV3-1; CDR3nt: TGTGCCAGCAGCCAATCTAGGGGGAATGAGCAGTTCTTC; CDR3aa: CASSQSRGNEQFF
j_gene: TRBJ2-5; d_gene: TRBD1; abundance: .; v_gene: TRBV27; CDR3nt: TGTGCCAGCAGTTTGAGAGGGGGCGCGGAGACCCAGTACTTC; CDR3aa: CASSLRGGAETQYF
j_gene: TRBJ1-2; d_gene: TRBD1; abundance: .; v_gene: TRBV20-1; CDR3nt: TGCAGTGCTAGCCTGGACAGGAGAACCTATGGCTACACCTTC; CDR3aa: CSASLDRRTYGYTF
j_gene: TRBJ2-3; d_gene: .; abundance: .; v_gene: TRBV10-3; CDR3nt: TGTGCCATCAGTGAACTCGACAGTAACCCCCCGCATACGCAGTATTTT; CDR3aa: CAISELDSNPPHTQYF
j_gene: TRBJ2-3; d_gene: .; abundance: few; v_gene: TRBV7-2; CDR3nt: TGTGCCAGCAGGGGTACAGGGATAGATACGCAGTATTTT; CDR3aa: CASRGTGIDTQYF
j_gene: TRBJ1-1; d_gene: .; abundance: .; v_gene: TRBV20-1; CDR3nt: TGCAGTGCTCAGACTAATATGAACACTGAAGCTTTCTTT; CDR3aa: CSAQTNMNTEAFF
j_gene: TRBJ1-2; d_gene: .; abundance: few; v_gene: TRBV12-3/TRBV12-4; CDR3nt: TGTGCCAGCAGTTTAAGGCACCTCTATGGCTACACCTTC; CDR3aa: CASSLRHLYGYTF
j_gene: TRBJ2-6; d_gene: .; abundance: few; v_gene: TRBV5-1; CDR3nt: TGCGCCAGCAGCTTGGGAGGCGTCAGGTCCTTCTCCGGGGCCAACGTCCTGACTTTC; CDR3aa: CASSLGGVRSFSGANVLTF
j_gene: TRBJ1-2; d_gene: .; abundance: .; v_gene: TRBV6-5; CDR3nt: TGTGCCAGCACCCAAGTCGGGAGCTATGGCTACACCTTC; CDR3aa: CASTQVGSYGYTF
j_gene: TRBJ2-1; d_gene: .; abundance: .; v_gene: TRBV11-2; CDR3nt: TGTGCCAGCAGCCCTCTCAGGGTTACAAATGAGCAGTTCTTC; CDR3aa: CASSPLRVTNEQFF
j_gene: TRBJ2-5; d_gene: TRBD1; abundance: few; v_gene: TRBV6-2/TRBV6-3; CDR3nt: TGTGCCAGCAGTTTTCGACAGGGTGGAGTAGAAGAGACCCAGTACTTC; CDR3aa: CASSFRQGGVEETQYF
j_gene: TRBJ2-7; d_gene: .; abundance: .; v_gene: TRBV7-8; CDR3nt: TGTGCCAGCAGCGACACTAGAGCCTACGAGCAGTACTTC; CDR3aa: CASSDTRAYEQYF
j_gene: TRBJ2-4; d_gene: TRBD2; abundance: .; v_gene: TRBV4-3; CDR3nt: TGCGCCAGCAGCCAAGTTCTAGCGGGGGTAGGAGGTCAGTACTTC; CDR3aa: CASSQVLAGVGGQYF
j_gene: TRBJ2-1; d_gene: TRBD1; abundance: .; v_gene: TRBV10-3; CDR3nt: TGTGCCATCAGTGATCTATACACTACGGGGGCAGGACAGGGGGCATATGAGCAGTTCTTC; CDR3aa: CAISDLYTTGAGQGAYEQFF
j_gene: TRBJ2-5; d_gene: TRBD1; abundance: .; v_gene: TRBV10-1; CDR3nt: TGCGCCAGCAGTGCCGGAGCGTGGACAGGGGAGTACCAAGAGACCCAGTACTTC; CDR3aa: CASSAGAWTGEYQETQYF